Reported below is one T cell receptor beta chain. Its antigen remains unidentified. V lost 0 bases to trimming and J lost 3 bases, with 6 bases between them. Germline V gene data show CDR1 as MNHNS and CDR2 as SASEGT. This CDR3 comprises 14 residues. These data come from a study of CD8+ T cells in alopecia areata. Extraction and reverse transcription of RNA yielded cDNA as the sequencing template. Sequenced by immunoSEQ multiplex PCR; TCRdb stores in-frame clones only, minus some. Here the sample spans about 110,000 clones, 59% being singletons. Study outcomes and limitations: Compared with normal scalp, lesional scalp had higher clonality and more expanded CD8+ clones. When scalp samples are sequenced, resident alphabeta T cells of normal skin are also captured. Patients displayed less clarity in TCR sharing than mice, a finding possibly related to HLA.

The chain carries TRBV6-1 and TRBJ1-5, with D unresolved. The specimen was CD8+ T cells sorted from blood. The receptor's source is a human donor in good health. CDR3 bases: TGTGCCAGCAGTGAAGCGACGGACAATCAGCCCCAGCATTTT. This codes for CASSEATDNQPQHF.